One sample yielded the 29 T cell receptor beta chains listed below, sequenced in a study of T cell responses to AZD1222 COVID-19 vaccine. Sequenced by immunoSEQ multiplex PCR; TCRdb stores in-frame clones only, minus some. In the table there are some 140,000 clones, less than 90% of which are singletons. The sequencing here drew on peripheral blood, taken on day 0 of MenACWY control vaccination. These receptors were collected from an adult in good health.

V gene TRBV7-9 combines with J gene TRBJ2-6; D perhaps matches TRBD1 (6 bases). Trimming removed 5 bases at V and 3 bases at J, with 17 bases between. Germline V lookup: CDR1 SEHNR, CDR2 FQNEAQ (reference sequence). This CDR3 has 17 amino acids. CDR3 sequence (DNA): TGTGCCAGCAGCCCTACACAGGGTTCGAGTGGGGCCAACGTCCTGACTTTC. It specifies CASSPTQGSSGANVLTF.

This chain links TRBV27 with TRBJ2-3, with 9 bases aligning to TRBD2. The CDR3 is 15 amino acids. From germline, CDR1 is MNHEY and CDR2 SMNVEV (reference sequence). J lost 7 bases, V lost 5 bases, and 10 bases had no gene match. The chain's CDR3 is CASSVSGGPLHTQYF. Here the CDR3 DNA reads TGTGCCAGCAGTGTTAGCGGGGGCCCCCTCCATACGCAGTATTTT.

This chain joins TRBV24-1 and TRBJ2-1; D gene ambiguous. Germline V gene sequence: CDR1 KGHDR, CDR2 SFDVKD. The CDR3 spans 13 residues. Trimming stripped 5 bases from V and 4 bases from J, with 8 bases between. The chain's CDR3 is CATSGVGYNEQFF. CDR3 sequence (DNA): TGTGCCACCAGTGGTGTAGGTTACAATGAGCAGTTCTTC.

The rearrangement links TRBV28 to TRBJ2-3; no clear D. Looked up from germline, CDR1 is MDHEN and CDR2 is SYDVKM. V was clipped by 5 bases and J by 2 bases, with 11 bases between them. The CDR3 totals 14 residues. Here the CDR3 reads CASSLGLTTDTQYF. CDR3 nucleotides: TGTGCCAGCAGTCTGGGTCTAACCACAGATACGCAGTATTTT.

The rearrangement uses TRBV19 and TRBJ1-4; D is ambiguous. Trimming took off 4 bases at V and 8 bases at J, with 14 bases between the two ends. Germline CDR1 and CDR2: LNHDA and SQIVND (reference sequence). The length of the CDR3 is 14 residues. The CDR3, as DNA: TGTGCCAGTAGTACAAATATGAGAGCGGAAAAACTGTTTTTT. This codes for CASSTNMRAEKLFF.

The V call is TRBV5-1, the J call TRBJ2-4, with a possible D match to TRBD1 (6 bases). Trimming pared 3 bases from V and 5 bases from J, leaving 15 bases between. The germline gives CDR1 SGHRS, CDR2 YFSETQ. This CDR3 contains 15 residues. The CDR3 region has the DNA TGCGCCAGCAGCTCCGAGGCAGGGGCGCAAAACATTCAGTACTTC. Translation gives CASSSEAGAQNIQYF.

This clone was observed once. The chain is built from TRBV11-2 and TRBJ2-3; D is possibly TRBD2 (6 bases). CDR3 length equals 17 residues. In germline, CDR1 is SGHAT, CDR2 FQNNGV. Trimming took off 1 base at V and 0 bases at J, with 14 bases between the two ends. In DNA form, the CDR3 reads TGTGCCAGCAGCTTAGGAGTTAGTAGCGGAAGCACAGATACGCAGTATTTT. Protein sequence: CASSLGVSSGSTDTQYF.

The rearrangement links TRBV12-3 or TRBV12-4 to TRBJ1-2; no clear D. Trimming stripped 1 base from V and 8 bases from J, with 11 bases between. The CDR3 has 13 amino acids. The CDR3 nucleotides read TGTGCCAGCAGTTTAGGGGTCAGGAGGGGCTACACCTTC. Translation: CASSLGVRRGYTF.

This chain connects TRBV3-1 (or the pseudogene TRBV3-2) to TRBJ2-7; 8 bases map to TRBD2. Looked up from germline, CDR1 is LGHDT and CDR2 is YNNKEL (reference sequence). V lost 1 base to trimming and J lost 9 bases; unmatched junction nucleotides: 8. This CDR3 comprises 14 residues. The CDR3 DNA is TGTGCCAGCAGCCAAGTGGGTAGCGGGACTCGGCAGTACTTC. It translates to CASSQVGSGTRQYF.

With respect to this clone: The junction and the germline gene differ at one end; a read error may be behind it. The rearrangement uses TRBV7-7 and TRBJ2-7; D not certain. CDR3 length: 17 amino acids. CDR1 SSHAT and CDR2 FNYEAQ come from the germline V gene (reference sequence). The CDR3 nucleotides read TGTGCTAGCAGCTTCCTTGTCATCCAGGTGCCTCCCTACGAGCAGTACTTC. Its protein is CASSFLVIQVPPYEQYF.

This chain uses TRBV5-1 with TRBJ1-2, with 10 bases lining up with TRBD1. CDR1 and CDR2 (germline): SGHRS, YFSETQ. J was trimmed by 5 bases and V by 3 bases; bases with no gene match: 1. The CDR3 length is 13 residues. The CDR3 region has the DNA TGCGCCAGCAGCTCGGGACAGGGGTATGGCTACACCTTC. Translated: CASSSGQGYGYTF.

The chain joins TRBV27 to TRBJ1-6; TRBD1 might be the D (6 bases). CDR1 and CDR2 (germline): MNHEY, SMNVEV (reference sequence). The CDR3 runs 15 residues. Trimming shortened V by 7 bases and J by 9 bases, and 19 bases separated the two germline ends. For the CDR3, the DNA is TGTGCCAGCATTCTGACGGGACATGGGAGTTCACCCCTCCACTTT. This codes for CASILTGHGSSPLHF.

This chain uses TRBV6-2 or TRBV6-3 with TRBJ2-5; tentatively, D is TRBD2 (5 bases). The V and J ends lost 4 bases and 3 bases respectively, with 9 bases between them. The CDR3 has 13 residues. Per germline, CDR1 MNHEY and CDR2 SVGEGT. The CDR3 reads CASSWLAEETQYF. The CDR3 DNA sequence: TGTGCCAGCAGTTGGCTAGCAGAAGAGACCCAGTACTTC.

The chain joins TRBV19 to TRBJ1-2; a weak D match, TRBD1 (5 bases). This CDR3 has 14 residues. CDR1 is LNHDA and CDR2 is SQIVND in the germline V gene (reference sequence). V dropped 4 bases and J dropped 9 bases, with 18 bases sitting between them. The CDR3 loop reads CASSTTGQGVRYTF. The CDR3 bases are TGTGCCAGTAGTACAACTGGGCAGGGAGTTCGCTACACCTTC.

V and J are TRBV18 and TRBJ2-7; 7 bases align to TRBD1. Germline V gene sequence: CDR1 KGHSH, CDR2 LQKENI. This CDR3 is built from 14 residues. J gave up 3 bases and V 2 bases, and 4 bases lay outside the gene matches. This CDR3 is CASSPKGQSYEQYF. The DNA for the CDR3 is TGTGCCAGCTCACCAAAGGGACAGAGCTACGAGCAGTACTTC.

This chain's CDR3 is CASSVTGLSTDTQYF. The DNA for the CDR3 is TGTGCCAGCAGTGTGACAGGCCTTAGCACAGATACGCAGTATTTT. V is TRBV2 and J is TRBJ2-3, with a tentative D call TRBD1 (6 bases). There are 15 residues in the CDR3. Germline loops: CDR1 SNHLY, CDR2 FYNNEI. Trimming pared 4 bases from V and 0 bases from J, leaving 11 bases between.

A single count supports this clone. The CDR3 region is CASSLPTSGPYEQYF. The CDR3 DNA is TGTGCCAGCAGTTTACCGACTAGCGGGCCCTACGAGCAGTACTTC. The V call is TRBV28, the J call TRBJ2-7, with 10 positions matching TRBD2. Germline V gives CDR1 MDHEN, CDR2 SYDVKM. This CDR3 is built from 15 residues. J lost 2 bases, V lost 2 bases, and 3 bases had no gene match.

The chain employs TRBV5-1 and TRBJ2-1; 12 bases fit TRBD2. Germline trimming cut 1 base from V and 6 bases from J; bases unmatched to any gene: 5. The CDR3 runs 16 residues. The germline V gene has CDR1 SGHRS and CDR2 YFSETQ. The CDR3 DNA sequence: TGCGCCAGCAGCTTGAACCTAGCGGGGGGGTTCAATGAGCAGTTCTTC. Protein sequence: CASSLNLAGGFNEQFF.

The chain uses TRBV7-9 and TRBJ2-3; 9 bases are a match to TRBD1. The CDR3 is 19 amino acids. Germline assignment: CDR1 SEHNR and CDR2 FQNEAQ (reference sequence). The junction had 19 bases not matched to a gene; V was cut back by 5 bases and J by 4 bases. This chain's CDR3 is CASSHTWTGDWSDADTQYF. The CDR3 coding sequence is TGTGCCAGCAGCCACACCTGGACAGGGGATTGGAGTGATGCAGATACGCAGTATTTT.

The rearrangement links TRBV19 to TRBJ1-5; D perhaps matches TRBD1 (6 bases). CDR1 LNHDA and CDR2 SQIVND come from the germline V gene (reference sequence). This CDR3 is built from 14 residues. The V gene lost 9 bases and the J gene lost 3 bases, with 15 bases spanning the gap. CDR3 nucleotide sequence: TGTGCCAGCGGATACAGGGCTCTCAATCAGCCCCAGCATTTT. Translating gives CASGYRALNQPQHF.

CDR3 in DNA: TGTGCCAGCAGTCCCCGGTGGGAGAATTCACCCCTCCACTTT. Translated, it gives CASSPRWENSPLHF. The chain joins TRBV28 to TRBJ1-6; D unclear. Trimming pared 5 bases from V and 7 bases from J, leaving 12 bases between. There are 14 residues in the CDR3. The germline gives CDR1 MDHEN, CDR2 SYDVKM.

The chain joins TRBV12-3 or TRBV12-4 to TRBJ1-1; possible D gene TRBD1, 6 bases. With 5 bases removed from V and 6 bases from J, the gap between germline ends came to 13 bases. The length of the CDR3 is 13 residues. Written as DNA, the CDR3 is TGTGCCAGCAGTATACAGGGCATAGCTGAAGCTTTCTTT. This encodes CASSIQGIAEAFF.

This chain connects TRBV6-5 to TRBJ1-1; D not certain. The CDR3 length is 15 residues. V was pared by 5 bases and J by 6 bases, with 19 bases between. CDR1 MNHEY and CDR2 SVGAGI come from the germline V gene. CDR3 residues: CASSTPRLPRAEAFF. The CDR3, as DNA: TGTGCCAGCAGTACCCCTAGGCTGCCTCGCGCTGAAGCTTTCTTT.

The chain has TRBV18 and TRBJ1-4; no definite D call. The germline gives CDR1 KGHSH, CDR2 LQKENI. The CDR3 loop spans 15 amino acids. V was cut by 2 bases and J by 4 bases, with 11 bases left in between. The DNA for the CDR3 is TGTGCCAGCTCACCAGGTGCAGAGATTAATGAAAAACTGTTTTTT. Protein sequence: CASSPGAEINEKLFF.

CDR3 nucleotide sequence: TGTGCCAGCAGCTTGGGGGTCCCCAATTCACCCCTCCACTTT. The encoded protein is CASSLGVPNSPLHF. This chain joins TRBV5-6 and TRBJ1-6; D gene ambiguous. Trimming pared 0 bases from V and 7 bases from J, leaving 8 bases between. The germline CDR1 and CDR2 sequences are SGHDT and YYEEEE. CDR3 length: 14 residues.

The chain's CDR3 is CASKEEMNTEAFF. DNA for the CDR3: TGTGCCAGCAAGGAGGAGATGAACACTGAAGCTTTCTTT. The chain employs TRBV2 and TRBJ1-1; D gene uncertain. The V end was cut by 7 bases, the J end by 0 bases, with 9 bases between. Germline V gene data show CDR1 as SNHLY and CDR2 as FYNNEI. CDR3 length: 13 amino acids.

In this sample, this clone turned up a few times. The V and J genes are TRBV19 and TRBJ1-2; possibly TRBD1 for D (5 bases). Germline loops: CDR1 LNHDA, CDR2 SQIVND (reference sequence). The V gene lost 6 bases and the J gene lost 4 bases, with 15 bases spanning the gap. CDR3 size: 14 residues. In DNA, the CDR3 is TGTGCCAGTAGGGGCGGGTGGGACCTCTATGGCTACACCTTC. Protein: CASRGGWDLYGYTF. The full variable domain, in which reference TRBV19 and TRBJ1-2 provide the parts outside the CDR3, is DGGITQSPKYLFRKEGQNVTLSCEQNLNHDAMYWYRQDPGQGLRLIYYSQIVNDFQKGDIAEGYSVSREKKESFPLTVTSAQKNPTAFYLCASRGGWDLYGYTFGSGTRLTVV.

This chain connects TRBV18 to TRBJ2-5; maybe TRBD1 (5 bases). Germline CDR1 is KGHSH and CDR2 is LQKENI. The germline V and J ends were trimmed by 3 bases and 2 bases, with 10 bases remaining between them. The CDR3 runs 14 residues. CDR3 sequence: CASSPIQGQETQYF. CDR3 sequence (DNA): TGTGCCAGCTCACCTATCCAGGGACAAGAGACCCAGTACTTC.

The chain has TRBV18 and TRBJ2-3, with 7 bases lining up with TRBD1. With V trimmed by 3 bases and J by 3 bases, 21 bases remained unmatched. The V gene's germline CDR1 is KGHSH and CDR2 LQKENI. The CDR3 contains 20 residues. CDR3 loop: CASSPLRVGSTGSGTDTQYF. CDR3 in DNA: TGTGCCAGCTCACCTTTAAGGGTGGGGTCGACAGGGTCCGGGACAGATACGCAGTATTTT.